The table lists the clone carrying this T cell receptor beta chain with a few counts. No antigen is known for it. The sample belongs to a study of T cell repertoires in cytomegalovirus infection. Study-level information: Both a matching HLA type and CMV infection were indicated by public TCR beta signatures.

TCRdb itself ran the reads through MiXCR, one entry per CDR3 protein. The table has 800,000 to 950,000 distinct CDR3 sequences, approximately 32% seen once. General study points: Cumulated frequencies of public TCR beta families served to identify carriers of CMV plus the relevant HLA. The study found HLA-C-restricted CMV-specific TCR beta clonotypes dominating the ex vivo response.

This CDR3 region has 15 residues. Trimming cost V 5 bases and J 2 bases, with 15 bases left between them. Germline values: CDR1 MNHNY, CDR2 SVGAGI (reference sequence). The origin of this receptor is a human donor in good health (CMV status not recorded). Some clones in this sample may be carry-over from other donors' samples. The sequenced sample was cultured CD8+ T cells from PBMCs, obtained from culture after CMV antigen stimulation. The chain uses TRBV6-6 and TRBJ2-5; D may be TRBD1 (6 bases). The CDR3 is CASSSPQGPQETQYF. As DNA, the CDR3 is TGTGCCAGCAGTAGCCCACAGGGCCCGCAAGAGACCCAGTACTTC.